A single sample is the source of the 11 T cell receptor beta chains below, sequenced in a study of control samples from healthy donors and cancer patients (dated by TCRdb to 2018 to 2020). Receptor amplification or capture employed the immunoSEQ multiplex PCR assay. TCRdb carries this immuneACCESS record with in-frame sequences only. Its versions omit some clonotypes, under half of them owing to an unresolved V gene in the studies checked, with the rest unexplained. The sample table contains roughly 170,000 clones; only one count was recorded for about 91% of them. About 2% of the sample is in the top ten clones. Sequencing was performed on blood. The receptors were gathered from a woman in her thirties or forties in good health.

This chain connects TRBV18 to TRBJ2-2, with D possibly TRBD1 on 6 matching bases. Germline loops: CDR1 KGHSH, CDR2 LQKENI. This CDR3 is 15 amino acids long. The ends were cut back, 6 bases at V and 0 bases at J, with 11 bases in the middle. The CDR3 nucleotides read TGTGCCAGCTCTCCCCGACAGGCGAACACCGGGGAGCTGTTTTTT. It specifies CASSPRQANTGELFF.

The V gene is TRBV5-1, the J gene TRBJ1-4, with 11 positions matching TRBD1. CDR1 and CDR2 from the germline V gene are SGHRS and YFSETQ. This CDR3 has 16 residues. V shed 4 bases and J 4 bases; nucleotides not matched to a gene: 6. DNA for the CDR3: TGCGCCAGCAGCCTTGGACAGGGGGCAGGTAATGAAAAACTGTTTTTT. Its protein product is CASSLGQGAGNEKLFF.

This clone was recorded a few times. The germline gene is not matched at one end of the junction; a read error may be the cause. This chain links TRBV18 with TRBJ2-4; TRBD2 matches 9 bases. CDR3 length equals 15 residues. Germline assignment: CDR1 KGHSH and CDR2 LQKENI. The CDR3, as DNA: TGTGCCAGCTCACCACTGGGACTAGCCGAAAACATTCAGTACTTC. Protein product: CASSPLGLAENIQYF.

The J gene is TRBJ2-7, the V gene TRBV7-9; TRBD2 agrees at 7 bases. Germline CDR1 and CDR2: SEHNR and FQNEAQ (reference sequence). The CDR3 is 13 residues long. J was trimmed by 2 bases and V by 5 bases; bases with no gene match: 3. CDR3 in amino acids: CASSGRGAYEQYF. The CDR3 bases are TGTGCCAGCAGCGGGAGGGGAGCCTACGAGCAGTACTTC.

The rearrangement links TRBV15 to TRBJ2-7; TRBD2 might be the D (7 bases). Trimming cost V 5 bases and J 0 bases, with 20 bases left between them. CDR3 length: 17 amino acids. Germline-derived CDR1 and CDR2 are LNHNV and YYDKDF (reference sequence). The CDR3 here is CATSPRGGGGSSYEQYF. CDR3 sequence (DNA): TGTGCCACCAGCCCCCGAGGGGGGGGTGGGAGCTCCTACGAGCAGTACTTC.

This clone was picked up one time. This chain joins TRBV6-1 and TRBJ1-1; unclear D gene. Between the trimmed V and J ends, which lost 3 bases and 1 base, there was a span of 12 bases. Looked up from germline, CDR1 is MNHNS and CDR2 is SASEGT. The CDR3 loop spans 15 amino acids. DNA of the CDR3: TGTGCCAGCAGTGATGGAGGACGGGGGAACACTGAAGCTTTCTTT. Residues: CASSDGGRGNTEAFF.

CDR3 sequence reads: CASSYVFLQVAFF. CDR3 DNA sequence: TGTGCCAGCAGTTACGTGTTTTTACAGGTAGCTTTCTTT. The V gene is TRBV6-5, the J gene TRBJ1-1; D may be TRBD1 (5 bases). The V and J ends lost 2 bases and 10 bases respectively, with 14 bases between them. The CDR3 is 13 amino acids. Germline V gene data show CDR1 as MNHEY and CDR2 as SVGAGI.

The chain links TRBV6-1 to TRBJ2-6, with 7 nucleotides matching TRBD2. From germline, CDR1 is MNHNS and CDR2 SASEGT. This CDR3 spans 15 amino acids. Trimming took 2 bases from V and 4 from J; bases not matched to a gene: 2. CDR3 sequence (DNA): TGTGCCAGCAGTGAACGGGGGGTAGGGGCCAACGTCCTGACTTTC. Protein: CASSERGVGANVLTF.

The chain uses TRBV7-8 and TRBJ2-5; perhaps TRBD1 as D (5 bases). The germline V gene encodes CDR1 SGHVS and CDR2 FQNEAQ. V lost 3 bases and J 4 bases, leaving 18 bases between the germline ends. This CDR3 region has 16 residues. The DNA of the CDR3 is TGTGCCAGCAGCTTCAAAGGGGATTTGGTCGGAGAGACCCAGTACTTC. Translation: CASSFKGDLVGETQYF. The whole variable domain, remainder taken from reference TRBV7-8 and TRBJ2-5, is GAGVSQSPRYKVAKRGQDVALRCDPISGHVSLFWYQQALGQGPEFLTYFQNEAQLDKSGLPSDRFFAERPEGSVSTLKIQRTQQEDSAVYLCASSFKGDLVGETQYFGPGTRLLVL.

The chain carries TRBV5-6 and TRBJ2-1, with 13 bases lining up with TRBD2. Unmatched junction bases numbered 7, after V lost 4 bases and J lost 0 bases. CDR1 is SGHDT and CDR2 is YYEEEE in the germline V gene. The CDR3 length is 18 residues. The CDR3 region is CASSGPTSGGSSYNEQFF. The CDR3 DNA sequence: TGTGCCAGCAGCGGGCCGACTAGCGGGGGGAGCTCCTACAATGAGCAGTTCTTC.

Here the CDR3 reads CASCNSGTGCYEQYF. In DNA, the CDR3 is TGTGCCAGCTGTAACTCCGGGACAGGGTGCTACGAGCAGTACTTC. The rearrangement uses TRBV18 and TRBJ2-7; the match to TRBD1 covers 9 bases. Germline-derived CDR1 and CDR2 are KGHSH and LQKENI. V lost 7 bases to trimming and J lost 3 bases; unmatched junction nucleotides: 10. The CDR3 has 15 amino acids.